This T cell receptor beta chain was observed in a study of identical twins. Trimming left V 5 bases short and J 5 bases short, with 16 bases between. Looked up from germline, CDR1 is SGHAT and CDR2 is FQDESV (reference sequence). The length of the CDR3 is 14 residues. This clonotype was picked up a small number of times. Its antigen is not identified. TCRdb processed the 5' RACE reads anew with MiXCR; each CDR3 protein has one entry. The table lists some 240,000 distinct CDR3 sequences, roughly a tenth of them singletons. Regarding the study as a whole: Shared out-of-frame alpha sequences (those common to twins) showed excess low generation probability.

This sequence was found in a man aged 50 or older in good health. Sequencing was done on a sample of memory T cells sorted from blood. V gene TRBV11-1 combines with J gene TRBJ2-7; D is perhaps TRBD1 (6 bases). CDR3 DNA: TGTGCCAGCAGCCCCCCCGGCAGGGACAACGAGCAGTACTTC. Amino acid sequence: CASSPPGRDNEQYF.